These 30 T cell receptor beta chains were sequenced from one sample in a study of blood T cell repertoires in COVID-19. The data were produced by immunoSEQ multiplex PCR, yet TCRdb's version contains in-frame clones alone and is incomplete. The data contain roughly 190,000 clones, about 93% of them singletons. Sequenced sample: peripheral blood. The receptors originated from a man under 40 with COVID-19, enrolled during active disease.

CDR3 sequence reads: CASSVLQGAYGYTF. Written as DNA, the CDR3 is TGTGCCAGTAGTGTACTACAGGGCGCCTATGGCTACACCTTC. This chain joins TRBV19 and TRBJ1-2; D is perhaps TRBD1 (6 bases). The CDR3 spans 14 residues. The ends were cut back, 5 bases at V and 4 bases at J, with 14 bases in the middle. The V gene's germline CDR1 is LNHDA and CDR2 SQIVND (reference sequence).

This clone was detected ten times or more. The chain uses TRBV3-1 (or the pseudogene TRBV3-2) and TRBJ2-3, with 8 bases lining up with TRBD2. The germline V gene encodes CDR1 LGHDT and CDR2 YNNKEL (reference sequence). The V segment lost 0 bases and the J segment 6 bases; nucleotides outside the gene matches: 11. CDR3 length: 17 residues. The CDR3 coding sequence is TGTGCCAGCAGCCAAGATGGGGGGCTAGCGGGTGGGGATACGCAGTATTTT. It codes for CASSQDGGLAGGDTQYF.

This clone was recorded once. This chain connects TRBV7-2 to TRBJ1-2; D is uncertain. The CDR3 length is 15 residues. Germline V gives CDR1 SGHTA, CDR2 FQGNSA. V was cut by 2 bases and J by 1 base, with 11 bases left in between. The CDR3 is CASSLMAAVNYGYTF. CDR3 DNA: TGTGCCAGCAGCTTAATGGCCGCAGTTAACTATGGCTACACCTTC.

The chain carries TRBV2 and TRBJ1-5; D uncertain. V was shortened by 7 bases and J by 5 bases, with 9 bases between the two germline ends. The CDR3 has 12 residues. The germline V gene encodes CDR1 SNHLY and CDR2 FYNNEI. The CDR3 spells CASNSGDQPQHF. The CDR3 DNA reads TGTGCCAGCAATTCCGGAGATCAGCCCCAGCATTTT.

The rearrangement uses TRBV11-1 and TRBJ1-1, with 7 bases lining up with TRBD1. Germline V gene sequence: CDR1 SGHAT, CDR2 FQDESV (reference sequence). The junction had 3 bases not matched to a gene; V was cut back by 4 bases and J by 1 base. This CDR3 contains 14 residues. The CDR3 protein is CASSSRTGNTEAFF. The CDR3 region has the DNA TGTGCCAGCAGCTCCAGGACAGGGAACACTGAAGCTTTCTTT.

The V gene is TRBV6-5, the J gene TRBJ1-6, with 10 nucleotides matching TRBD1. The CDR3 covers 15 residues. V lost 7 bases to trimming and J lost 6 bases; unmatched junction nucleotides: 6. Germline V gene sequence: CDR1 MNHEY, CDR2 SVGAGI. The CDR3 DNA reads TGTGCCAGCACTTGGACAGGGGGTTTTAATTCACCCCTCCACTTT. Translating gives CASTWTGGFNSPLHF.

This clone was detected only once. The chain links TRBV5-4 to TRBJ2-3; 8 nucleotides match TRBD2. CDR1 SGHNT and CDR2 YYREEE come from the germline V gene (reference sequence). The trim removed 1 base at V and 2 bases at J, leaving 6 bases unmatched. This CDR3 has 16 amino acids. This CDR3 reads CASSLKRRGATDTQYF. CDR3 DNA sequence: TGTGCCAGCAGCTTGAAAAGGCGGGGGGCCACAGATACGCAGTATTTT.

The chain is built from TRBV19 and TRBJ2-1; 10 nucleotides line up with TRBD1. CDR3 length equals 16 residues. Per germline, CDR1 LNHDA and CDR2 SQIVND (reference sequence). J lost 4 bases, V lost 4 bases, and 7 bases had no gene match. CDR3 DNA sequence: TGTGCCAGTAGTACCCGGACAGGGGGAGCGTACAATGAGCAGTTCTTC. Protein: CASSTRTGGAYNEQFF.

The chain recombines TRBV3-1 (or the pseudogene TRBV3-2) with TRBJ2-5; the D gene is possibly TRBD1 (5 bases). Germline lookup yields CDR1 LGHDT and CDR2 YNNKEL (reference sequence). The CDR3 runs to 15 residues. V was pared by 1 base and J by 2 bases, with 11 bases between. The CDR3 sequence is CASSQARGLQETQYF. DNA of the CDR3: TGTGCCAGCAGCCAAGCAAGGGGCCTACAAGAGACCCAGTACTTC.

V gene TRBV19 combines with J gene TRBJ1-6, with 7 bases aligning to TRBD1. Germline CDR1 and CDR2: LNHDA and SQIVND (reference sequence). The CDR3 covers 14 residues. Trimming cost V 6 bases and J 7 bases; bases outside gene matches: 6. CDR3 coding DNA: TGTGCCAGTAGGTTCGAACAGGGGAATTCACCCCTCCACTTT. Its translation: CASRFEQGNSPLHF.

The gene calls are TRBV13 and TRBJ2-7, with 7 bases fitting TRBD1. CDR1 is PRHDT, CDR2 FYEKMQ, per germline (reference sequence). The V gene end was trimmed by 0 bases and the J gene end by 6 bases; junction bases not matched to a gene: 11. CDR3 length: 16 amino acids. The CDR3 DNA is TGTGCCAGCAGCTTAGGACGGACAGGACGAAACAGCGAGCAGTACTTC. Residues: CASSLGRTGRNSEQYF.

This sequence joins TRBV7-3 and TRBJ1-1, with D perhaps matching TRBD1 (5 bases). Trimming pared 5 bases from V and 4 bases from J, leaving 17 bases between. The CDR3 length is 15 residues. The V gene's germline CDR1 is SGHTA and CDR2 FQGTGA. The CDR3 protein is CASSQGRVGVTEAFF. Here the CDR3 DNA reads TGTGCCAGCAGCCAGGGCCGGGTTGGCGTCACTGAAGCTTTCTTT.

The chain joins TRBV6-5 to TRBJ2-5; D remains unclear. This CDR3 is built from 11 residues. Germline V gene data show CDR1 as MNHEY and CDR2 as SVGAGI. V shed 4 bases and J shed 5 bases, with 5 bases lying between them. The CDR3 sequence is CASSSLETQYF. The CDR3 DNA sequence: TGTGCCAGCAGTTCCCTGGAGACCCAGTACTTC.

The CDR3: CASSLDAGVPYNEQFF. The CDR3 nucleotides read TGTGCCAGCAGCTTAGATGCGGGGGTACCCTACAATGAGCAGTTCTTC. The chain has TRBV7-9 and TRBJ2-1; 7 bases are shared with TRBD2. CDR1 SEHNR and CDR2 FQNEAQ come from the germline V gene (reference sequence). The CDR3 loop spans 16 amino acids. The junction had 5 bases not matched to a gene; V was cut back by 1 base and J by 2 bases.

The chain couples TRBV9 to TRBJ2-3; 8 bases align to TRBD1. The CDR3 is 19 amino acids. CDR1 and CDR2 from the germline V gene are SGDLS and YYNGEE. The trim removed 0 bases at V and 1 base at J, leaving 13 bases unmatched. This chain's CDR3 is CASSVEDGQGNLGTDTQYF. The CDR3 DNA reads as TGTGCCAGCAGCGTAGAAGATGGACAGGGAAACTTGGGCACAGATACGCAGTATTTT.

This chain links TRBV11-3 with TRBJ1-1; TRBD1 agrees at 7 bases. The CDR3 contains 13 residues. CDR1 is SGHNT and CDR2 is YENEEA in the germline V gene. V lost 3 bases, J lost 8 bases, and 6 bases stayed unmatched. The CDR3 nucleotides are TGTGCCAGCAGCTTTTCTGGACAGGTAGAAGCTTTCTTT. Residues: CASSFSGQVEAFF.

The J gene is TRBJ1-2, the V gene TRBV6-5; the match to TRBD1 covers 9 bases. Germline values: CDR1 MNHEY, CDR2 SVGAGI. The CDR3 contains 11 residues. V shed 6 bases, J shed 8 bases, and the junction held 1 base outside the gene matches. CDR3 DNA sequence: TGTGCCAGCAGGGGACAGGGAGGCTACACCTTC. This sequence encodes CASRGQGGYTF.

The genes are TRBV5-4 and TRBJ1-6; 7 bases are a match to TRBD1. This CDR3 has 16 amino acids. The germline V gene has CDR1 SGHNT and CDR2 YYREEE (reference sequence). V trimming: 0 bases; J trimming: 8 bases; junction bases outside the gene matches: 8. Here the CDR3 reads CASSLGSGGVDSPLHF. CDR3 bases: TGTGCCAGCAGCTTGGGGTCAGGGGGTGTGGATTCACCCCTCCACTTT.

The chain combines TRBV20-1 with TRBJ1-1; no firm D call. Per the germline V gene, CDR1 is DFQATT and CDR2 is SNEGSKA (reference sequence). Trimming stripped 3 bases from V and 0 bases from J, with 8 bases between. The CDR3 consists of 13 residues. The CDR3 sequence is CSASGSMNTEAFF. DNA for the CDR3: TGCAGTGCTAGTGGTTCCATGAACACTGAAGCTTTCTTT.

CDR3 nucleotides: TGTGCCAGCAGCTTAGGACAGGGGCGTGATGAGCAGTTCTTC. Protein: CASSLGQGRDEQFF. The chain carries TRBV11-3 and TRBJ2-1; TRBD1 aligns across 8 bases. CDR3 size: 14 residues. Germline CDR1 SGHNT, CDR2 YENEEA. The V gene end was trimmed by 1 base and the J gene end by 8 bases; junction bases not matched to a gene: 4.

V usage is TRBV5-1 and J usage is TRBJ2-7; the match to TRBD2 covers 7 bases. The CDR3 sequence is 15 residues long. V lost 1 base, J lost 5 bases, and 9 bases stayed unmatched. Germline CDR1 is SGHRS and CDR2 is YFSETQ. The CDR3 region is CASSLRAGREDEQYF. The CDR3 coding sequence is TGCGCCAGCAGCTTGAGGGCAGGGAGGGAGGACGAGCAGTACTTC.

The chain employs TRBV29-1 and TRBJ2-5, with 15 bases that match TRBD2. Germline V gives CDR1 SQVTM, CDR2 ANQGSEA. V trimming: 7 bases; J trimming: 5 bases; junction bases outside the gene matches: 8. This CDR3 has 15 amino acids. The CDR3 DNA sequence: TGCAGCGCGGAGGGCGGGACTAGCGGGGGGGAGACCCAGTACTTC. It codes for CSAEGGTSGGETQYF.

The CDR3 DNA reads as TGTGCCAGCACCCAGAACCAGGGTAGTTCACCCCTCCACTTT. This encodes CASTQNQGSSPLHF. The chain couples TRBV4-2 to TRBJ1-6; maybe TRBD1 (5 bases). The CDR3 covers 14 residues. Looked up from germline, CDR1 is LGHNA and CDR2 is YNFKEQ. The ends were cut back, 7 bases at V and 9 bases at J, with 16 bases in the middle.

The CDR3 sequence is CASSSRTGASTDTQYF. Written as DNA, the CDR3 is TGTGCCAGTAGTAGCCGGACAGGGGCGAGCACAGATACGCAGTATTTT. The chain joins TRBV19 to TRBJ2-3; 9 bases agree with TRBD1. The CDR3 extends over 16 amino acids. The germline gives CDR1 LNHDA, CDR2 SQIVND (reference sequence). The trim removed 4 bases at V and 0 bases at J, leaving 5 bases unmatched.

The rearrangement links TRBV5-4 to TRBJ1-6; 8 bases are a match to TRBD1. Germline CDR1 SGHNT, CDR2 YYREEE (reference sequence). Trimming took 5 bases from V and 8 from J; bases not matched to a gene: 9. The CDR3 spans 15 residues. The CDR3 DNA sequence: TGTGCCAGCAGTTTACAGACAGGGGCTGATTCACCCCTCCACTTT. The encoded protein is CASSLQTGADSPLHF.

As DNA, the CDR3 is TGTGCCAGCAGCTTTTCCGGGACAGGGGGCGCAGGCCAGCCCCAGCATTTT. This sequence encodes CASSFSGTGGAGQPQHF. V is TRBV7-9 and J is TRBJ1-5; 12 nucleotides align to TRBD1. The germline CDR1 and CDR2 sequences are SEHNR and FQNEAQ (reference sequence). V lost 3 bases, J lost 7 bases, and 10 bases stayed unmatched. There are 17 residues in the CDR3. Supplemented by reference TRBV7-9 and TRBJ1-5, the full variable domain reads DTGVSQNPRHKITKRGQNVTFRCDPISEHNRLYWYRQTLGQGPEFLTYFQNEAQLEKSRLLSDRFSAERPKGSFSTLEIQRTEQGDSAMYLCASSFSGTGGAGQPQHFGDGTRLSIL.

The chain has TRBV13 and TRBJ2-7; TRBD1 matches 10 bases. The ends lost 5 bases at V and 3 bases at J; junction bases unmatched: 4. The V gene's germline CDR1 is PRHDT and CDR2 FYEKMQ (reference sequence). This CDR3 comprises 14 residues. CDR3 sequence (DNA): TGTGCCAGCAGCCCCGGGACAGGGGACTACGAGCAGTACTTC. It encodes CASSPGTGDYEQYF.

The J gene is TRBJ1-1, the V gene TRBV6-6, with TRBD1 matching over 7 bases. V trimming: 10 bases; J trimming: 3 bases; junction bases outside the gene matches: 11. CDR3 length equals 14 residues. Germline V lookup: CDR1 MNHNY, CDR2 SVGAGI (reference sequence). CDR3 residues: CATASRGWHTEAFF. In DNA form, the CDR3 reads TGTGCCACCGCCTCCAGGGGGTGGCACACTGAAGCTTTCTTT.

The rearrangement joins TRBV14 to TRBJ1-1; a possible D gene is TRBD1 (5 bases). V dropped 6 bases and J dropped 2 bases, with 10 bases sitting between them. The CDR3 covers 13 residues. Germline CDR1 and CDR2: SGHDN and FVKESK. As DNA, the CDR3 is TGTGCCAGCAGTATACAGGTAAACACTGAAGCTTTCTTT. Its protein is CASSIQVNTEAFF. The whole variable domain, filled in from reference TRBV14 and TRBJ1-1, reads EAGVTQFPSHSVIEKGQTVTLRCDPISGHDNLYWYRRVMGKEIKFLLHFVKESKQDESGMPNNRFLAERTGGTYSTLKVQPAELEDSGVYFCASSIQVNTEAFFGQGTRLTVV.

The chain uses TRBV6-1 and TRBJ1-1; 9 positions match TRBD1. The germline V gene encodes CDR1 MNHNS and CDR2 SASEGT. After removal of 0 bases from V and 3 bases from J, the junction contained 5 bases not matched to a gene. The CDR3 covers 16 residues. Here the CDR3 DNA reads TGTGCCAGCAGTGAAGCGCGTTGGACAGGGGACACTGAAGCTTTCTTT. It encodes CASSEARWTGDTEAFF.